The clone carrying this T cell receptor beta chain was counted only a few times. Self-reported history from a screening survey and questionnaire set each donor's cohort. Donors of Cohort 3 who recovered were those that had two negative PCRs, clearance, or symptom resolution. This CDR3 is 15 amino acids long. V lost 0 bases and J 0 bases, leaving 9 bases between the germline ends. Germline V gene lookup returns CDR1 SGHKS and CDR2 YYEKEE (reference sequence). TCRdb keeps only in-frame clones here, not all; method: immunoSEQ multiplex PCR. The sample includes some 370,000 clones, 80% to 85% seen only once; the top ten take roughly 5.1%. The data derive from a study of blood T cell repertoires in COVID-19. Study context: Researchers got acute and convalescent COVID-19 samples from the United States, Italy and Spain.

The source is a woman in her forties or fifties who had recovered from COVID-19. The sample consisted of PBMCs or T cells enriched from blood (not recorded which). The rearrangement links TRBV5-5 to TRBJ1-1; no reliable D call. The CDR3 loop is CASSLAAGVNTEAFF. CDR3 bases: TGTGCCAGCAGCTTGGCCGCCGGGGTGAACACTGAAGCTTTCTTT.